These 20 T cell receptor beta chains were all obtained from the same sample, sequenced in a study of T cell responses to AZD1222 COVID-19 vaccine. Profiled with immunoSEQ multiplex PCR; TCRdb holds only in-frame clones, not every one. The record lists around 140,000 clones, of which the ten most abundant hold 2.2%. The specimen sequenced was peripheral blood. All receptors come from an adult in good health.

This chain uses TRBV2 with TRBJ1-2, with D possibly matching TRBD1 (5 bases). CDR3 length: 14 residues. Germline V CDR1 and CDR2: SNHLY, FYNNEI. V lost 5 bases to trimming and J lost 1 base, with 11 bases between them. CDR3 DNA: TGTGCCAGCAGTCCGGGACCGTTTAACTATGGCTACACCTTC. Protein sequence: CASSPGPFNYGYTF.

This chain uses TRBV28 with TRBJ2-4; D is possibly TRBD2 (6 bases). This CDR3 contains 13 residues. V was pared by 5 bases and J by 9 bases, with 14 bases between. Germline V gene sequence: CDR1 MDHEN, CDR2 SYDVKM. CDR3 sequence (DNA): TGTGCCAGCAGTCTCGGGACGCGGGGCATTCAGTACTTC. As protein: CASSLGTRGIQYF.

V gene TRBV18 combines with J gene TRBJ1-1; D unresolved. Germline loops: CDR1 KGHSH, CDR2 LQKENI. The CDR3 consists of 13 residues. Trimming took 0 bases from V and 4 from J, leaving 6 bases between them. The chain's CDR3 is CASSPPAFTEAFF. CDR3 nucleotides: TGTGCCAGCTCACCACCAGCGTTCACTGAAGCTTTCTTT.

The chain couples TRBV19 to TRBJ2-3; D possibly corresponds to TRBD2 (5 bases). Trimming took 3 bases from V and 4 from J, leaving 8 bases between them. CDR1 is LNHDA and CDR2 is SQIVND in the germline V gene (reference sequence). The CDR3 spans 13 residues. CDR3 bases: TGTGCCAGTAGTATGTTGAGGGCAGATACGCAGTATTTT. Translation gives CASSMLRADTQYF.

The chain uses TRBV7-3 and TRBJ1-1; tentative D call: TRBD1 (5 bases). With 6 bases removed from V and 1 base from J, the gap between germline ends came to 15 bases. CDR1 is SGHTA and CDR2 is FQGTGA in the germline V gene. CDR3 length: 15 amino acids. CDR3: CASSLGARGNTEAFF. In DNA form, the CDR3 reads TGTGCCAGCAGTCTTGGGGCTCGCGGGAACACTGAAGCTTTCTTT.

The chain employs TRBV12-3 or TRBV12-4 and TRBJ2-3, with D hard to call. The CDR3 consists of 13 residues. V lost 6 bases and J lost 3, with 10 bases in between. CDR3 sequence reads: CASRRTTTDTQYF. The CDR3 bases are TGTGCCAGCAGGAGAACTACAACAGATACGCAGTATTTT.

This sequence joins TRBV3-1 (or the pseudogene TRBV3-2) and TRBJ1-1, with a possible D match to TRBD1 (6 bases). Germline V gives CDR1 LGHDT, CDR2 YNNKEL (reference sequence). V lost 1 base, J lost 10 bases, and 16 bases lay in between. The CDR3 totals 14 residues. CDR3 nucleotides: TGTGCCAGCAGCCAAGGAGAAGGGGGGCTACGAGCTTTCTTT. Translating gives CASSQGEGGLRAFF.

V is TRBV19 and J is TRBJ1-3, with a tentative D call TRBD1 (6 bases). Trimming left V 5 bases short and J 2 bases short, with 10 bases between. The germline V gene encodes CDR1 LNHDA and CDR2 SQIVND (reference sequence). This CDR3 comprises 14 residues. The CDR3 loop is CASSSGAAGNTIYF. CDR3 coding DNA: TGTGCCAGTAGTTCGGGGGCTGCTGGAAACACCATATATTTT.

This chain links TRBV7-3 with TRBJ1-5, with unresolved D. Germline assignment: CDR1 SGHTA and CDR2 FQGTGA. The CDR3 consists of 13 residues. Trimming took off 0 bases at V and 7 bases at J, with 7 bases between the two ends. CDR3 sequence reads: CASSLTVGQPQHF. The CDR3 nucleotides are TGTGCCAGCAGCTTAACGGTCGGCCAGCCCCAGCATTTT.

The rearrangement uses TRBV28 and TRBJ2-3; TRBD2 agrees at 10 bases. The CDR3 extends over 19 amino acids. V lost 2 bases and J lost 5; bases outside the gene matches: 16. Germline CDR1 reads MDHEN; CDR2 reads SYDVKM. The CDR3 bases are TGTGCCAGCAGTTTAGCCGGGACTAGCGTCCCCGTTGGTCGAGATACGCAGTATTTT. This gives the protein CASSLAGTSVPVGRDTQYF.

This chain joins TRBV28 and TRBJ1-2, with TRBD1 matching over 9 bases. The germline V gene has CDR1 MDHEN and CDR2 SYDVKM. This CDR3 is built from 16 residues. V lost 5 bases, J lost 7 bases, and 14 bases stayed unmatched. The CDR3 nucleotides are TGTGCCAGCAGTACCATAGACAGGGGGGACGGGAGTGGCTACACCTTC. Translating gives CASSTIDRGDGSGYTF.

V gene TRBV7-9 combines with J gene TRBJ1-1; D is undetermined. The CDR3 has 14 amino acids. The V end lost 5 bases, the J end lost 6 bases, and 16 bases lay between the germline ends. Germline assignment: CDR1 SEHNR and CDR2 FQNEAQ (reference sequence). CDR3 loop: CASSKLGIGAEAFF. CDR3 nucleotides: TGTGCCAGCAGCAAGCTAGGGATCGGAGCTGAAGCTTTCTTT.

This chain joins TRBV5-4 and TRBJ2-5, with 12 bases identical to TRBD2. CDR1 is SGHNT, CDR2 YYREEE, per germline (reference sequence). V was clipped by 3 bases and J by 6 bases; unmatched bases: 12. The CDR3 is 17 amino acids. Here the CDR3 DNA reads TGTGCCAGCAGCTCACCTAGCGGGGGGGCGGGCGGACAGACCCAGTACTTC. Amino acids: CASSSPSGGAGGQTQYF.

The chain recombines TRBV7-9 with TRBJ1-2; 7 nucleotides match TRBD1. The germline V gene encodes CDR1 SEHNR and CDR2 FQNEAQ (reference sequence). The V and J ends lost 5 bases and 2 bases, in that order; junction bases with no gene match: 11. CDR3 length equals 16 residues. The CDR3 sequence is CASSLGLPGQNYGYTF. CDR3 bases: TGTGCCAGCAGCCTGGGGCTACCGGGACAGAACTATGGCTACACCTTC.

The chain combines TRBV5-6 with TRBJ1-2, with TRBD1 matching over 10 bases. Germline values: CDR1 SGHDT, CDR2 YYEEEE. V dropped 5 bases and J dropped 4; count of bases not matched to a gene: 8. This CDR3 comprises 15 residues. CDR3 DNA sequence: TGTGCCAGCAGATCCGGGACAGGGGATCGCTATGGCTACACCTTC. Protein sequence: CASRSGTGDRYGYTF.

Judged by frequency, this clone is medium-sized. The chain combines TRBV19 with TRBJ1-5, with TRBD1 matching over 7 bases. The CDR3 sequence is 15 residues long. After removal of 5 bases from V and 1 base from J, the junction contained 5 bases not matched to a gene. Germline V gives CDR1 LNHDA, CDR2 SQIVND (reference sequence). The DNA for the CDR3 is TGTGCCAGTAGTCCGACAGGGACGAGCAATCAGCCCCAGCATTTT. Encoded protein: CASSPTGTSNQPQHF. Filled out from reference TRBV19 and TRBJ1-5, the complete variable domain reads DGGITQSPKYLFRKEGQNVTLSCEQNLNHDAMYWYRQDPGQGLRLIYYSQIVNDFQKGDIAEGYSVSREKKESFPLTVTSAQKNPTAFYLCASSPTGTSNQPQHFGDGTRLSIL.

This chain joins TRBV28 and TRBJ1-5; D is undetermined. V shed 2 bases and J shed 5 bases, with 16 bases lying between them. This CDR3 spans 16 amino acids. Per the germline V gene, CDR1 is MDHEN and CDR2 is SYDVKM. The CDR3, as DNA: TGTGCCAGCAGTTTAGTTACCGCATCGGACGATCAGCCCCAGCATTTT. Protein: CASSLVTASDDQPQHF.

The gene calls are TRBV7-2 and TRBJ2-7; the D gene is possibly TRBD1 (6 bases). Germline CDR1 and CDR2: SGHTA and FQGNSA. CDR3 length: 15 amino acids. The V and J ends lost 2 bases and 2 bases respectively, with 13 bases between them. Here the CDR3 DNA reads TGTGCCAGCAGCTTAAGCCCAGGGGTGACCTACGAGCAGTACTTC. This sequence encodes CASSLSPGVTYEQYF.

This chain links TRBV2 with TRBJ1-3, with a tentative D call TRBD1 (5 bases). Trimming cost V 8 bases and J 3 bases, with 23 bases left between them. From germline, CDR1 is SNHLY and CDR2 FYNNEI. The CDR3 loop spans 17 amino acids. The CDR3 loop is CASHRGRGAGSGNTIYF. The CDR3 nucleotides are TGTGCCAGCCACCGGGGTCGTGGGGCAGGGAGTGGAAACACCATATATTTT.

The gene calls are TRBV19 and TRBJ1-4; D uncertain. V was pared by 5 bases and J by 1 base, with 8 bases between. The CDR3 runs 14 residues. Germline V gene sequence: CDR1 LNHDA, CDR2 SQIVND (reference sequence). The DNA for the CDR3 is TGTGCCAGTAGTGAGTGGAAAACTAATGAAAAACTGTTTTTT. Amino acids: CASSEWKTNEKLFF.